The entry that follows covers one T cell receptor beta chain sequence. Its antigen is not identified. The CDR3 consists of 13 residues. V lost 6 bases and J lost 2, with 8 bases in between. From germline, CDR1 is MNHEY and CDR2 SVGAGI. Libraries were prepared by immunoSEQ multiplex PCR; TCRdb keeps only in-frame clonotypes and omits some of them. The sample comprises about 120,000 clones, around 90% of which are singletons, and 2.8% rests with the top ten. These data come from a study of T cell responses to AZD1222 COVID-19 vaccine. Overall study results and limits: Reportedly, nearly half the spike-specific TCRs target unmutated variant regions. Spike-specific TCR repertoires showed rising breadth and depth after two AZD1222 doses. Among vaccine-associated CD4 TCRs, coverage spanned spike, with dominance at 160-218 and 743-854.

Sequencing was performed on peripheral blood, taken on day 0 of AZD1222 vaccination. This TCR came from an adult in good health. The J gene is TRBJ2-1, the V gene TRBV6-5; D ambiguous. CDR3 bases: TGTGCCAGCAGCTTAGGGCCCTACAATGAGCAGTTCTTC. This encodes CASSLGPYNEQFF.